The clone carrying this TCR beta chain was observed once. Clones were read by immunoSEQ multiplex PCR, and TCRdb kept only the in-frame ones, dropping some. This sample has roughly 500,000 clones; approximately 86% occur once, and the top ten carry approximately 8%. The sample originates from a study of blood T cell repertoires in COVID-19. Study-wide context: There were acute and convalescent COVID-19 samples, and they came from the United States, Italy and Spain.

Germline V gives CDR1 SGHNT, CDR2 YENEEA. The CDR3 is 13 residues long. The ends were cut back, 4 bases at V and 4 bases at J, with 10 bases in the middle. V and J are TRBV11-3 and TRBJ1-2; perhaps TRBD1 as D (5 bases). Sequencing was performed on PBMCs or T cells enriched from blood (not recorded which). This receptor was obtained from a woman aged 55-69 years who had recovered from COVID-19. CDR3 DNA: TGTGCCAGCAGCTGGGGCGACCTCTATGGCTACACCTTC. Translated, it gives CASSWGDLYGYTF.